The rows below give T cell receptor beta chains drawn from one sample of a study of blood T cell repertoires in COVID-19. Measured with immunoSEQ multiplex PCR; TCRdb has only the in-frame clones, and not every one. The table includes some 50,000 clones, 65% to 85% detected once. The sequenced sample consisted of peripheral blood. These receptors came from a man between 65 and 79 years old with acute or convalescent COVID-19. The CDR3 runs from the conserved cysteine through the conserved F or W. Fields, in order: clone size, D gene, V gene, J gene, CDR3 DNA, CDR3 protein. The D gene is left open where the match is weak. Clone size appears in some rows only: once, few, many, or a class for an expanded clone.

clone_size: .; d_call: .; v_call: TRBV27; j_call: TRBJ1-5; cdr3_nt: TGTGCCAGCAGTCCCCAGGGTAGAGGTCAGCCCCAGCATTTT; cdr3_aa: CASSPQGRGQPQHF
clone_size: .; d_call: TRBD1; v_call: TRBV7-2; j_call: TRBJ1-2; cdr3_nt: TGTGCCAGCAGCCCGGGACAGTCGAGGGGCTACACCTTC; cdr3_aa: CASSPGQSRGYTF
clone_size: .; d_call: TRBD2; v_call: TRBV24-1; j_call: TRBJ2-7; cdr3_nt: TGTGCCACCAGTGACCCGGGGAGCGGGGACGAGCAGTACTTC; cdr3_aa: CATSDPGSGDEQYF
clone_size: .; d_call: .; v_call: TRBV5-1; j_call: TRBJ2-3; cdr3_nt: TGCGCCAGCAGCTTGGTCCCGGATACGCAGTATTTT; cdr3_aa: CASSLVPDTQYF
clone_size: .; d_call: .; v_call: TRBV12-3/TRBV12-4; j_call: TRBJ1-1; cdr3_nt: TGTGCCAGCACGTTCGGGAGGACTGAAGCTTTCTTT; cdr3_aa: CASTFGRTEAFF
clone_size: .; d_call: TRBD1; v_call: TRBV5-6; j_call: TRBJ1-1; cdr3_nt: TGTGCCAGCAGCTATGGGACAGGGACGGGAATGAACACTGAAGCTTTCTTT; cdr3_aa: CASSYGTGTGMNTEAFF
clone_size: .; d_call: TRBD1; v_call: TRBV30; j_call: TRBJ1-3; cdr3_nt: TGTGCCTGGAGCCGAAGACAGGGTGATCCTGGAAACACCATATATTTT; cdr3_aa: CAWSRRQGDPGNTIYF
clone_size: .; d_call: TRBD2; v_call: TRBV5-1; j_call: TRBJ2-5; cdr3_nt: TGCGCCAGCAGCTCTGGGGGAGGGCCGGAGACCCAGTACTTC; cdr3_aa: CASSSGGGPETQYF
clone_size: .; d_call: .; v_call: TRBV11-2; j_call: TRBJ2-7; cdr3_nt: TGTGCCAGCAGCCCGCTTTCGAGACAGGACTACGAGCAGTACTTC; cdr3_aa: CASSPLSRQDYEQYF
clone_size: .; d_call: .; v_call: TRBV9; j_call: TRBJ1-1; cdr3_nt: TGTGCCAGCAGCGTAAGCCACCCGGACACTGAAGCTTTCTTT; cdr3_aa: CASSVSHPDTEAFF
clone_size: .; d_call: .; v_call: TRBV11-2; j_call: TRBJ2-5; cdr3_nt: TGTGCCAGCAGCTTAGAGCGGAGTCAAGAGACCCAGTACTTC; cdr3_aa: CASSLERSQETQYF
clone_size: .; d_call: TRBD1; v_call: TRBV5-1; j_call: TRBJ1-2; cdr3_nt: TGCGCCAGCAGCCAAAGAAGGACAGGGTCTTATGGCTACACCTTC; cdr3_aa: CASSQRRTGSYGYTF
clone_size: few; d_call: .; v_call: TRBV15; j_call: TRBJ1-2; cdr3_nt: TGTGCCACCAGCATCAACAGGGCTTCTAACTATGGCTACACCTTC; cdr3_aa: CATSINRASNYGYTF